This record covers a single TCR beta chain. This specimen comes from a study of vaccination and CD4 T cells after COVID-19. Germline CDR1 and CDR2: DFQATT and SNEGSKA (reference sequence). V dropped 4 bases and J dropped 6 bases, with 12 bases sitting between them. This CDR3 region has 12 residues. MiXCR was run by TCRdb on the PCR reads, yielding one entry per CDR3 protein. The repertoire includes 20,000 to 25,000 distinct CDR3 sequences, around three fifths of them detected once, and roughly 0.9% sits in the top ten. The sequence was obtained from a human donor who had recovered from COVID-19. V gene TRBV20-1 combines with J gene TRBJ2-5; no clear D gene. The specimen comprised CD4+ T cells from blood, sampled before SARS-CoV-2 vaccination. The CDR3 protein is CSAKAGVQTQYF. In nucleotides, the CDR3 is TGCAGTGCTAAGGCCGGCGTCCAGACCCAGTACTTC.